This section outlines one TCR beta chain sequence together with its context. This sample is part of a study of blood T cell repertoires in COVID-19. About the study: Sample material is recorded as cDNA or gDNA derived from T cells, B-cell-depleted T cells, or PBMCs.

Study members were between about 18 and 95 years old and lived in 20 to 30 US regions. Participant reports of clinical history set cohort assignment. Germline-derived CDR1 and CDR2 are LGHDT and YNNKEL (reference sequence). The CDR3 consists of 15 residues. Trimming cost V 0 bases and J 4 bases; bases outside gene matches: 5. The data were produced by immunoSEQ multiplex PCR, yet TCRdb's version contains in-frame clones alone and is incomplete. This sample has roughly 240,000 clones, with about 91% found just once. The chain couples TRBV3-1 (or the pseudogene TRBV3-2) to TRBJ1-2; 7 bases match TRBD1. The sequence was collected from a woman aged 40 to 55 with acute COVID-19. The material sequenced was PBMCs or T cells enriched from blood (not recorded which). The DNA for the CDR3 is TGTGCCAGCAGCCAAGAGTTCAGGGGGGCCTATGGCTACACCTTC. The encoded protein is CASSQEFRGAYGYTF.